This TCR beta chain stems from a study of CD8 T cells in ankylosing spondylitis. Study-wide points: A TCR beta motif of several highly homologous variants seemed to mark ankylosing spondylitis blood.

One entry per CDR3 protein results from TCRdb running MiXCR on the 5' RACE reads. The repertoire consists of roughly 300,000 distinct CDR3 sequences, with approximately 8% occurring once and the leading ten covering about 14%. The J segment lost 2 bases and the V segment lost 2 bases, leaving 5 bases of the junction unmatched. The CDR3 length is 16 residues. CDR1 and CDR2 from the germline V gene are LGHDT and YNNKEL (reference sequence). As concerns this clonotype: Its target is unknown.

The chain carries TRBV3-1 and TRBJ2-5; 10 bases are a match to TRBD2. The TCR sequence derives from a male donor with ankylosing spondylitis. The specimen was blood, either unsorted or a sorted T cell fraction (not recorded which). The CDR3 protein is CASSQQRTSGQETQYF. The CDR3 nucleotides are TGTGCCAGCAGCCAACAAAGGACTAGCGGACAAGAGACCCAGTACTTC.